This TCR beta chain comes out of a study of human CD8 memory T cell subsets. The study's findings and limits: In stem-like memory T cells, Chao1 estimates suggested more diversity than in precursor exhausted T cells.

UMI-labeled 5' RACE was the method by which TCR beta libraries were made. TCRdb processed the 5' RACE reads again and assigns one entry to each CDR3 protein, with no DNA. This sample's table has approximately 11,000 distinct CDR3 sequences. Germline V gene lookup returns CDR1 SGDLS and CDR2 YYNGEE. The CDR3 extends over 17 amino acids. Concerning this clonotype: Its antigen is undetermined.

Sequencing input: CD8+ T cells from PBMCs. The chain combines TRBV9 with TRBJ2-1. The clonotype comes from a human donor in good health. CDR3 sequence: CASSTRFSDGSYNEQFF.